This is a list of T cell receptor beta chains from one sample in a study of Ad26.COV2.S vaccination and SARS-CoV-2 variants. Generated by immunoSEQ multiplex PCR, the TCRdb table keeps only in-frame clones and is missing some. The sample consists of about 470,000 clones, 90% of them appearing once. Sequencing used peripheral blood, obtained in a trial of Ad26.COV2.S vaccine versus placebo. Source of these receptors: a person between 18 and 65 years old who received the Ad26.COV2.S COVID-19 vaccine or a placebo. The CDR3 runs from the conserved cysteine through the conserved F or W. Fields, in order: J gene, D gene, V gene, clone size, CDR3 DNA, CDR3 protein. The D gene is left open where the match is weak. Some rows mark clone size as missing; the rest say once, few, many or name a class of expanded clone.

J gene: TRBJ2-2; D gene: TRBD1; V gene: TRBV6-2/TRBV6-3; clone size: -; CDR3 DNA: TGTGCCAGCAGTTACGCTGACAGGGGGTGGACCGGGGAGCTGTTTTTT; CDR3 protein: CASSYADRGWTGELFF
J gene: TRBJ2-1; D gene: -; V gene: TRBV5-1; clone size: -; CDR3 DNA: TGCGCCAGCAGCCCCGGACAATACAATGAGCAGTTCTTC; CDR3 protein: CASSPGQYNEQFF
J gene: TRBJ2-5; D gene: -; V gene: TRBV5-1; clone size: -; CDR3 DNA: TGCGCCAGCAGCTTGGCTAGTAGCGCAGAGACCCAGTACTTC; CDR3 protein: CASSLASSAETQYF
J gene: TRBJ2-5; D gene: TRBD2; V gene: TRBV5-1; clone size: -; CDR3 DNA: TGCGCCAGCAGCTTGGCCCCTAGCGGGATATCCCCAGAGACCCAGTACTTC; CDR3 protein: CASSLAPSGISPETQYF
J gene: TRBJ2-6; D gene: -; V gene: TRBV5-6; clone size: -; CDR3 DNA: TGTGCCAGCAGCTTGGTTGGAGTCTCTGGGGCCAACGTCCTGACTTTC; CDR3 protein: CASSLVGVSGANVLTF
J gene: TRBJ1-2; D gene: -; V gene: TRBV28; clone size: -; CDR3 DNA: TGTGCCAGCAGCGAAGGGACCAAGAATGGCTACACCTTC; CDR3 protein: CASSEGTKNGYTF
J gene: TRBJ2-5; D gene: -; V gene: TRBV7-2; clone size: -; CDR3 DNA: TGTGCCAGCAGCATCCGGGGTTTGGTAACGGAGACCCAGTACTTC; CDR3 protein: CASSIRGLVTETQYF
J gene: TRBJ1-4; D gene: TRBD1; V gene: TRBV7-9; clone size: -; CDR3 DNA: TGTGCCAGCAGCACCAGACAGGGGAATGAAAAACTGTTTTTT; CDR3 protein: CASSTRQGNEKLFF
J gene: TRBJ1-2; D gene: -; V gene: TRBV25-1; clone size: -; CDR3 DNA: TGTGCCAGCAGTGAATTAGGACAGTACTATGGCTACACCTTC; CDR3 protein: CASSELGQYYGYTF
J gene: TRBJ2-1; D gene: TRBD2; V gene: TRBV18; clone size: -; CDR3 DNA: TGTGCCAGCTCACCCCGACTAGCGGTTAGGAATGAGCAGTTCTTC; CDR3 protein: CASSPRLAVRNEQFF
J gene: TRBJ2-7; D gene: -; V gene: TRBV27; clone size: -; CDR3 DNA: TGTGCCAGCAGTCCCCTTTCGTGGGTAGGTCAGTACGAGCAGTACTTC; CDR3 protein: CASSPLSWVGQYEQYF
J gene: TRBJ1-5; D gene: -; V gene: TRBV5-5; clone size: -; CDR3 DNA: TGTGCCAGCAGCTTGGGAGGGAGAGGCAATCAGCCCCAGCATTTT; CDR3 protein: CASSLGGRGNQPQHF
J gene: TRBJ2-4; D gene: -; V gene: TRBV6-2/TRBV6-3; clone size: once; CDR3 DNA: TGTGCCAGCAGTTACTCGACGAACAGGGAATTAGCCAAAAACATTCAGTACTTC; CDR3 protein: CASSYSTNRELAKNIQYF
J gene: TRBJ2-1; D gene: -; V gene: TRBV6-4; clone size: few; CDR3 DNA: TGTGCCAGCAGCGCGCGGGGCCTGGGGAATGAGCAGTTCTTC; CDR3 protein: CASSARGLGNEQFF
J gene: TRBJ2-7; D gene: -; V gene: TRBV5-5; clone size: -; CDR3 DNA: TGTGCCAGCAGTCAGGACCCCTACGAGCAGTACTTC; CDR3 protein: CASSQDPYEQYF
J gene: TRBJ2-1; D gene: TRBD2; V gene: TRBV6-4; clone size: -; CDR3 DNA: TGTGCCAGCAGTGACTCGGGGACTAGCCACAATGAGCAGTTCTTC; CDR3 protein: CASSDSGTSHNEQFF
J gene: TRBJ1-1; D gene: -; V gene: TRBV7-9; clone size: -; CDR3 DNA: TGTGCCAGCAGCTTAGAGGGACGCCAACGGGACACTGAAGCTTTCTTT; CDR3 protein: CASSLEGRQRDTEAFF
J gene: TRBJ2-1; D gene: -; V gene: TRBV28; clone size: once; CDR3 DNA: TGTGCCAGCGCCCCAGCGGAGATCTACAATGAGCAGTTCTTC; CDR3 protein: CASAPAEIYNEQFF
J gene: TRBJ2-7; D gene: -; V gene: TRBV11-2; clone size: -; CDR3 DNA: TGTGCCAGCAGCTTATTGGGGGCCCGAGGGGATGAGCAGTACTTC; CDR3 protein: CASSLLGARGDEQYF
J gene: TRBJ2-5; D gene: TRBD2; V gene: TRBV28; clone size: -; CDR3 DNA: TGTGCCAGCAGTTTAAACCCCATGGCAGGACTAGGCACCTACCAAGAGACCCAGTACTTC; CDR3 protein: CASSLNPMAGLGTYQETQYF
J gene: TRBJ2-1; D gene: -; V gene: TRBV7-9; clone size: -; CDR3 DNA: TGTGCCAGCAGCTTGCAGGGCACGAATGAGCAGTTCTTC; CDR3 protein: CASSLQGTNEQFF
J gene: TRBJ2-7; D gene: -; V gene: TRBV28; clone size: -; CDR3 DNA: TGTGCCAGCCGACAAGTCTACGAGCAGTACTTC; CDR3 protein: CASRQVYEQYF
J gene: TRBJ1-3; D gene: -; V gene: TRBV28; clone size: -; CDR3 DNA: TGTGCCAGCAGTTTTGAGATCTCTGGAAACACCATATATTTT; CDR3 protein: CASSFEISGNTIYF
J gene: TRBJ2-2; D gene: TRBD2; V gene: TRBV7-3; clone size: -; CDR3 DNA: TGTGCCAGCAGCTTAGATAGGCTAGCGGGAATCACCGGGGAGCTGTTTTTT; CDR3 protein: CASSLDRLAGITGELFF
J gene: TRBJ2-7; D gene: -; V gene: TRBV28; clone size: -; CDR3 DNA: TGTGCCAGCAGTTTCGGGCCGGGAGCCTCCTCCTACGAGCAGTACTTC; CDR3 protein: CASSFGPGASSYEQYF
J gene: TRBJ2-5; D gene: TRBD2; V gene: TRBV2; clone size: -; CDR3 DNA: TGTGCCAGCGGCGTTCGGAAGGGGACTAGCGGGAGGGTGGTGGAGACCCAGTACTTC; CDR3 protein: CASGVRKGTSGRVVETQYF
J gene: TRBJ2-3; D gene: TRBD2; V gene: TRBV7-2; clone size: -; CDR3 DNA: TGTGCCAGCAGCTTAGAACTAGCGGGGGGGGACGATACGCAGTATTTT; CDR3 protein: CASSLELAGGDDTQYF
J gene: TRBJ2-5; D gene: TRBD1; V gene: TRBV27; clone size: once; CDR3 DNA: TGTGCCAGCAGTTTGGGCAGGGGGGAGACCCAGTACTTC; CDR3 protein: CASSLGRGETQYF
J gene: TRBJ2-2; D gene: -; V gene: TRBV5-1; clone size: -; CDR3 DNA: TGCGCCAGCAGCTTGGGGGACGGGCTGGGAGTCGGTAGCACCGGGGAGCTGTTTTTT; CDR3 protein: CASSLGDGLGVGSTGELFF
J gene: TRBJ1-2; D gene: -; V gene: TRBV10-3; clone size: -; CDR3 DNA: TGTGCCATCAGTGACGGGGTTAATGGCTACACCTTC; CDR3 protein: CAISDGVNGYTF
J gene: TRBJ1-1; D gene: -; V gene: TRBV14; clone size: -; CDR3 DNA: TGTGCCAGCAGCCAGCCTGGGGGTGGGGGAACTGAAGCTTTCTTT; CDR3 protein: CASSQPGGGGTEAFF
J gene: TRBJ2-1; D gene: -; V gene: TRBV11-2; clone size: -; CDR3 DNA: TGTGCCAGCAGCTTCGGCAGTGAGCAGTTCTTC; CDR3 protein: CASSFGSEQFF
J gene: TRBJ2-3; D gene: -; V gene: TRBV5-6; clone size: -; CDR3 DNA: TGTGCCAGCAGCTTGGTAGGCGGGCCGGACACAGATACGCAGTATTTT; CDR3 protein: CASSLVGGPDTDTQYF
J gene: TRBJ1-5; D gene: -; V gene: TRBV18; clone size: -; CDR3 DNA: TGTGCCAGCTCACCAGGAGATAGCAATCAGCCCCAGCATTTT; CDR3 protein: CASSPGDSNQPQHF
J gene: TRBJ2-7; D gene: TRBD2; V gene: TRBV29-1; clone size: -; CDR3 DNA: TGCAGCGTTGAGTCTAGCGGGAGACTCGAGCAGTACTTC; CDR3 protein: CSVESSGRLEQYF
J gene: TRBJ1-6; D gene: -; V gene: TRBV16; clone size: -; CDR3 DNA: TGTGCCAGCAGCGTCTGGGGGGTTAGGTCACCCCTCCACTTT; CDR3 protein: CASSVWGVRSPLHF
J gene: TRBJ2-7; D gene: -; V gene: TRBV7-8; clone size: once; CDR3 DNA: TGTGCCAGCAGCTCCTACGAGGGCTACGAGCAGTACTTC; CDR3 protein: CASSSYEGYEQYF
J gene: TRBJ2-5; D gene: -; V gene: TRBV25-1; clone size: -; CDR3 DNA: TGTGCCAGCAGTAATGGGGCAGGGTTATTAGAGACCCAGTACTTC; CDR3 protein: CASSNGAGLLETQYF
J gene: TRBJ2-5; D gene: -; V gene: TRBV24-1; clone size: -; CDR3 DNA: TGTGCCACCAGTGATCCCCGGGACCGAGGAGGAGAGACCCAGTACTTC; CDR3 protein: CATSDPRDRGGETQYF
J gene: TRBJ2-1; D gene: TRBD2; V gene: TRBV18; clone size: -; CDR3 DNA: TGTGCCAGCTCACTTGGACTAGCGGGTAACAATGAGCAGTTCTTC; CDR3 protein: CASSLGLAGNNEQFF
J gene: TRBJ1-6; D gene: -; V gene: TRBV19; clone size: -; CDR3 DNA: TGTGCCAGTAGAAAAATAACACCGAGCTCCTATAATTCACCCCTCCACTTT; CDR3 protein: CASRKITPSSYNSPLHF
J gene: TRBJ2-1; D gene: TRBD2; V gene: TRBV2; clone size: -; CDR3 DNA: TGTGCCAGCACTAGCGGGAGGCCTCTATATCACAATGAGCAGTTCTTC; CDR3 protein: CASTSGRPLYHNEQFF
J gene: TRBJ1-5; D gene: -; V gene: TRBV6-6; clone size: -; CDR3 DNA: TGTGCCACCGGAGAACATAGCAATCAGCCCCAGCATTTT; CDR3 protein: CATGEHSNQPQHF